This T cell receptor (beta chain) is from a study of T-cell memory formation after mild COVID-19. Across the whole study: For the most part, TCR clusters were specific to one donor.

TCRdb reprocessed the 5' RACE reads with MiXCR, giving one entry per CDR3 protein. The data contain roughly 350,000 distinct CDR3 sequences, roughly 20% of them singletons. This clonotype came up many times. The receptor was derived from an adult woman who had mild COVID-19 (a few samples of this study predate the infection). Cell type and time point are not known. Sequencing used PBMCs or a T cell subset sorted from them (not recorded which).

CDR3 DNA: TGCGCCAGCAGCCAAGAAACGAGGATCCGGACCGAGGCTTTCTTT. Amino acid sequence: CASSQETRIRTEAFF. The chain combines TRBV4-3 with TRBJ1-1, with D uncertain. Germline V CDR1 and CDR2: LGHNA, YSLEER. CDR3 length: 15 amino acids. Between the trimmed V and J ends, which lost 0 bases and 11 bases, there was a span of 19 bases.